This T cell receptor beta chain comes out of a study of blood T cell repertoires in COVID-19 (dated by TCRdb to 2020 to 2021). Looking at the study overall: Samples from collaborators originated in the United States, Italy and Spain and spanned both the acute and convalescent phases of COVID-19. HLA class I and class II types, where available, came from metadata supplied by the sample provider rather than from assay-based typing. A freely available public database, intended as a resource for researchers studying the immune response to SARS-CoV-2, is where the repertoires were released. Samples were obtained from the ongoing ImmuneRACE study (first 160 participants) and from roughly 1,300 subjects provided by 6 global collaborators. The prospective study material was composed of cDNA or gDNA derived from T cells, B-cell-depleted T cells, or PBMCs. Nearly every sample came with metadata listing a de-identified subject ID, COVID-19 status, age in years and sex. Deeply sampled blood TCRbeta repertoires from subjects exposed to, actively infected with, or recovered from COVID-19 were included in the dataset. General findings and caveats noted by the study authors: The amount of clinical and demographic metadata varied by source and participant and was provided uncurated.

This clone has only one observation. It has no known antigen specificity. Base qualities were left out, and no much larger clone turns up one base away. Compared with germline, V lacks 4 bases and J lacks 3 bases; bases without a gene match: 6. The CDR3 runs 14 amino acids, cysteine and phenylalanine included. The sequence is cut down to CDR3 DNA, 42 bases in frame from base 1. The germline V gene yields MDHEN for CDR1 and SYDVKM for CDR2. TCRbeta CDR3 regions were amplified from genomic DNA using the immunoSEQ Assay, a bias-controlled multiplex PCR. The authors processed their data as follows. The number of nucleated cells in each sample was estimated from the amplification of reference gene primers within the assay. To quantify the absolute abundance of each unique TCRbeta CDR3 rearrangement, sequence reads were collapsed and filtered. For each sample, productive Simpson clonality was calculated as the square root of Simpson's diversity index across productive rearrangements. The table was pulled from immuneACCESS by TCRdb, which kept in-frame rearrangements only. Such tables lose some clones; where checked, under half of the loss comes from unresolved V genes, and the rest has no known cause. That table supplies the V and J calls and clone size; D and trimming were determined from the DNA. This sample has under 250,000 clones in its table, and 87% of those were observed once. The biggest ten clones account for about a tenth of the sample.

Enrolling through a virtual design, the prospective study's participants ranged in age from about 18 to 100 years and lived across some 23 United States geographic areas. Cohort assignment in the prospective study relied on participant-reported clinical history from a screening survey and a study questionnaire. For ImmuneRACE Cohort 3, a participant was defined as recovered based on two consecutive negative NP/OP PCR tests, clearance by a healthcare professional, or resolution of symptoms. Mobile phlebotomists in the prospective study collected whole blood, serum and a nasopharyngeal or oropharyngeal swab from every participant. Prospective study participants could optionally give additional blood draws and questionnaires over a roughly two-month period. Before DNA extraction, prospective study blood samples were shipped either frozen or at room temperature.

The rearrangement joined TRBV28 to TRBJ2-7, and 7 junction bases match TRBD2. The clonotype originates from a man in his thirties or forties who had recovered from COVID-19. Material: PBMCs or T cells enriched from blood (not recorded which). The CDR3 protein is CASSSRLAVYEQYF. The DNA sequence is given as TGTGCCAGCAGTTCTCGGCTAGCGGTCTACGAGCAGTACTTC.